This TCR beta chain is drawn from a study of shared clonotypes between healthy human individuals. Overall study findings and caveats: Generation probability values for non-shared clonotypes were lower than those for clonotypes shared by all four donors. Across several donors, naive CD4 shared roughly 5.1%, naive CD8 around 3.8%, memory CD4 over 2%, memory CD8 about 0.4%.

Points on this clone: What it binds is unknown.

Germline V gene lookup returns CDR1 SGHTA and CDR2 FQGNSA. J gave up 1 base and V 3 bases, and 13 bases lay outside the gene matches. The CDR3 spans 18 residues. Researchers ran the assay at a deep level. Original handling: ImmunoSEQ only sent back junction sequences with no quality scores, so filtering was done differently. Sequenced by immunoSEQ multiplex PCR; TCRdb stores in-frame clones only, minus some. V and J calls plus clone size are reproduced from that table; the DNA served to infer D and trimming. Among approximately 1,500,000 clones listed, 98% were seen once. The receptor was derived from a man aged 30 to 45 in good health. The sample taken for sequencing was naive CD4+ T cells sorted from blood. As for subset: CD45RA+ positively selected. This chain joins TRBV7-2 and TRBJ2-7; 9 bases match TRBD2. The CDR3 sequence: CASSFAGGFGAASYEQYF. CDR3 DNA sequence: TGTGCCAGCAGCTTCGCGGGAGGGTTTGGTGCCGCATCCTACGAGCAGTACTTC.